These T cell receptor beta chains were read from a single sample in a study of blood T cell repertoires in COVID-19. Generated by immunoSEQ multiplex PCR, the TCRdb table keeps only in-frame clones and is missing some. Here the sample spans roughly 450,000 clones, around 90% being singletons. Specimen: PBMCs or T cells enriched from blood (not recorded which). These TCRs come from a young man who had recovered from COVID-19. The CDR3 runs from the conserved cysteine through the conserved F or W. Each record gives: J gene, D gene, CDR3 length, clone size, V gene, CDR3 DNA, CDR3 protein. A D gene is named only where the DNA matches it firmly. Size values are once, few and many counts, or a class for expanded clones, and some rows have none.

J: TRBJ2-7; D: .; length: 15; size: .; V: TRBV27; DNA: TGTGCCAGCAGTTTATATGACGGGAGTACCTACGAGCAGTACTTC; CDR3: CASSLYDGSTYEQYF
J: TRBJ1-2; D: .; length: 14; size: .; V: TRBV10-3; DNA: TGTGCCATCGCTGCTGGGCAAACTAACTATGGCTACACCTTC; CDR3: CAIAAGQTNYGYTF
J: TRBJ2-1; D: TRBD2; length: 14; size: .; V: TRBV27; DNA: TGTGCCAGCGAGAAGGCTAGCGGGGACAATGAGCAGTTCTTC; CDR3: CASEKASGDNEQFF
J: TRBJ1-4; D: .; length: 15; size: .; V: TRBV6-2/TRBV6-3; DNA: TGTGCCAGCAGTTACGTTCCAGGGCGTAATGAAAAACTGTTTTTT; CDR3: CASSYVPGRNEKLFF
J: TRBJ1-2; D: .; length: 13; size: .; V: TRBV19; DNA: TGTGCCAGTAGCGATGGCAGGGGTTACGGCTACACCTTC; CDR3: CASSDGRGYGYTF
J: TRBJ1-2; D: .; length: 15; size: .; V: TRBV14; DNA: TGTGCCAGCAGCCAAGGAGGGAGACAACGGAATGGCTACACCTTC; CDR3: CASSQGGRQRNGYTF
J: TRBJ1-1; D: .; length: 14; size: .; V: TRBV5-6; DNA: TGTGCCAGCAGCTCCAAAGGGAGGTTCACTGAAGCTTTCTTT; CDR3: CASSSKGRFTEAFF
J: TRBJ1-2; D: .; length: 15; size: .; V: TRBV28; DNA: TGTGCCAGCAGTTTAAACAGACGTTGGGCCCATGGCTACACCTTC; CDR3: CASSLNRRWAHGYTF
J: TRBJ2-1; D: .; length: 15; size: .; V: TRBV19; DNA: TGTGCCAGTCCCCCCCCCGGGAAATACTACAATGAGCAGTTCTTC; CDR3: CASPPPGKYYNEQFF
J: TRBJ1-4; D: TRBD1; length: 16; size: .; V: TRBV2; DNA: TGTGCCAGCACTGCCACTCGTGGGACAGGGCAAGGAAAACTGTTTTTT; CDR3: CASTATRGTGQGKLFF
J: TRBJ2-7; D: .; length: 14; size: .; V: TRBV24-1; DNA: TGTGCCACCCCTCGAGAGGCCAGCTCCTACGAGCAGTACTTC; CDR3: CATPREASSYEQYF
J: TRBJ2-1; D: TRBD2; length: 17; size: .; V: TRBV24-1; DNA: TGTGCCACCAGTGAAACCGGGACTAGCGGGAGTGGCTTCGGGCAGTTCTTC; CDR3: CATSETGTSGSGFGQFF
J: TRBJ2-5; D: .; length: 11; size: .; V: TRBV7-2; DNA: TGTGCCAGCAGCTCCATTCAGACCCAGTACTTC; CDR3: CASSSIQTQYF
J: TRBJ1-6; D: TRBD1; length: 15; size: .; V: TRBV5-4; DNA: TGTGCCAGCAGCTTACAGGGGTTGAAAAATTCACCCCTCCACTTT; CDR3: CASSLQGLKNSPLHF
J: TRBJ2-7; D: .; length: 13; size: few; V: TRBV12-3/TRBV12-4; DNA: TGTGCCAGCAGTTGGGACATCTCCTACGAGCAGTACTTC; CDR3: CASSWDISYEQYF
J: TRBJ1-1; D: TRBD1; length: 14; size: .; V: TRBV29-1; DNA: TGCAGCGTGGAAAGACAGGGCATGCCCCCAGAAGCTTTCTTT; CDR3: CSVERQGMPPEAFF
J: TRBJ1-3; D: .; length: 13; size: .; V: TRBV19; DNA: TGTGCCAGTGCCACAACAATTGAAAACACCATATATTTT; CDR3: CASATTIENTIYF
J: TRBJ2-1; D: .; length: 13; size: .; V: TRBV6-5; DNA: TGTGCCAGCAGTTACGCGGCGAGCAATGAGCAGTTCTTC; CDR3: CASSYAASNEQFF
J: TRBJ1-3; D: .; length: 15; size: .; V: TRBV28; DNA: TGTGCCAGCAGTTTATTACGGAGCTCTGGAAACACCATATATTTT; CDR3: CASSLLRSSGNTIYF
J: TRBJ2-7; D: TRBD2; length: 15; size: .; V: TRBV7-2; DNA: TGTGCCAGCAGCTTTCAAGCGGGGGGGCCGCATGAGCAGTACTTC; CDR3: CASSFQAGGPHEQYF
J: TRBJ2-3; D: TRBD2; length: 16; size: .; V: TRBV7-9; DNA: TGTGCCAGCAGCTTGAGCGGGAGGGCCTACACAGATACGCAGTATTTT; CDR3: CASSLSGRAYTDTQYF
J: TRBJ1-3; D: .; length: 16; size: .; V: TRBV10-3; DNA: TGTGCCTCATCTGAGAGCACCACTAGCTCTGGAAACACCATATATTTT; CDR3: CASSESTTSSGNTIYF
J: TRBJ1-1; D: .; length: 12; size: .; V: TRBV10-3; DNA: TGTGCCACTAAACAGGGTGGGACTGAAGCTTTCTTT; CDR3: CATKQGGTEAFF
J: TRBJ2-1; D: .; length: 15; size: .; V: TRBV3-1/TRBV3-2; DNA: TGTGCCAGCTCTCCGGGTGGTAACTCCTACAATGAGCAGTTCTTC; CDR3: CASSPGGNSYNEQFF
J: TRBJ1-1; D: .; length: 14; size: .; V: TRBV2; DNA: TGTGCCAGCACCCTCCGACAAACGAACACTGAAGCTTTCTTT; CDR3: CASTLRQTNTEAFF